This paragraph covers one TCR beta chain sequence. The table lists this clone with a count of one. Which antigen it targets is not known. No much larger clonotype is one base removed from it; base qualities were not supplied. The sample belongs to a study of radiotherapy plus CTLA-4 blockade in lung cancer (dated by TCRdb to 2017 to 2018). A note on the overall study: Among the enrolled patients, roughly 19% had an objective response, and 31% reached disease control. Study-wide findings and limitations: Early dynamic changes in blood T cell clones, together with increased serum interferon-beta after radiation, were reported as the strongest predictors of response. After treatment with radiotherapy and ipilimumab, TCR clones that originated in tumors expanded in peripheral blood.

The study evaluated CTLA-4 blockade (ipilimumab) given together with focal radiation therapy in patients who had chemo-refractory metastatic non-small-cell lung cancer. Library preparation used the immunoSEQ multiplex PCR assay. Sourced from immuneACCESS, this table was stored by TCRdb with only in-frame sequences that have V and J called. A share of the clones is absent; for the studies checked, an unresolved V gene accounts for under half, and the remainder has no known explanation. This sample comprises some 43,000 clones, roughly 80% of them detected only once. The top ten hold 2.5% to 4% of the sample. CDR1 and CDR2, per the germline V gene, are LGHNA and YSLEER. Ends trimmed: V by 1 base, J by 8 bases; bases unmatched to a gene: 11. From the cysteine through the phenylalanine, the CDR3 covers 16 amino acids. Just CDR3 DNA is preserved here, 48 bases in frame from base 1.

This receptor was obtained from a human donor with non-small cell lung cancer who had stable disease on radiotherapy plus ipilimumab. The chain links TRBV4-3 with TRBJ2-1, and 7 bases in between align with TRBD2. The sequenced sample was peripheral blood, obtained from a patient treated with radiotherapy plus ipilimumab. Here the CDR3 is given as CASSQAPVGGIHEQFF. The sequenced DNA: TGCGCCAGCAGCCAAGCCCCCGTGGGGGGGATCCATGAGCAGTTCTTC.